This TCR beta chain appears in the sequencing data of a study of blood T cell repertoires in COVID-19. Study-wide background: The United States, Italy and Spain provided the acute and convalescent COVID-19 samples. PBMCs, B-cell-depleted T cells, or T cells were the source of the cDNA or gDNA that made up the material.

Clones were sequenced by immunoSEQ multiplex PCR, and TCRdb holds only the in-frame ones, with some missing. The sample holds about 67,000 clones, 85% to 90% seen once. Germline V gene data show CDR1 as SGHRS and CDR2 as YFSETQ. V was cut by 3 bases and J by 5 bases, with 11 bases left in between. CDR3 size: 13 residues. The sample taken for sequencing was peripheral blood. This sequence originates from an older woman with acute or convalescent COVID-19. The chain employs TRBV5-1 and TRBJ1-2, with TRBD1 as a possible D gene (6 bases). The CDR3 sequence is CASSSDRLYGYTF. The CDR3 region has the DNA TGCGCCAGCAGCTCCGACAGGTTATATGGCTACACCTTC.